Below, one T cell receptor beta chain is given with its context. Antigen specificity is unknown. TCRdb passed the RT-PCR reads through MiXCR, listing each CDR3 protein once. The sample gives approximately 520,000 distinct CDR3 sequences, approximately 24% of which show up once; around 1.8% is in the top ten. The entry originates in a study of response to subunit inactivated influenza vaccine. Notes on the study in general: The authors put forward the suggestion that each seasonal influenza vaccination may bring in only a limited number of new T cells.

V shed 1 base and J 7 bases; nucleotides not matched to a gene: 3. The CDR3 is 14 amino acids. Sequences were derived from CD4+ T cells sorted from PBMCs, sampled 4 to 6 days after vaccination. The V call is TRBV12-3 or TRBV12-4, the J call TRBJ2-3; 9 bases match TRBD1. The source is a man aged 45 to 65 who received an inactivated influenza vaccine. CDR3 residues: CASSLGDRANTQYF. The CDR3 DNA reads as TGTGCCAGCAGTTTAGGGGACAGGGCCAATACGCAGTATTTT.